The present T cell receptor beta chain was sequenced within a study of blood T cell repertoires in COVID-19. CDR1 is MDHEN and CDR2 is SYDVKM in the germline V gene. Trimming removed 3 bases at V and 6 bases at J, with 17 bases between. This CDR3 is built from 15 residues. The protocol was immunoSEQ multiplex PCR, while the TCRdb copy is restricted to in-frame clones and leaves out a portion. The sample lists roughly 250,000 clones; approximately 86% were seen once. This TCR came from a woman aged 45 to 65 who had recovered from COVID-19. The V gene is TRBV28, the J gene TRBJ2-5; TRBD2 might be the D (7 bases). The material sequenced was PBMCs or T cells enriched from blood (not recorded which). CDR3 in amino acids: CASSFGGGGTKTQYF. The CDR3 DNA follows: TGTGCCAGCAGTTTTGGGGGGGGCGGGACAAAGACCCAGTACTTC.